The 19 T cell receptor beta chains listed next were all sequenced from one sample in a study of T cell responses to AZD1222 COVID-19 vaccine. The protocol was immunoSEQ multiplex PCR, while the TCRdb copy is restricted to in-frame clones and leaves out a portion. The repertoire holds 120,000 or so clones, with over 75% as singletons. Material: peripheral blood, obtained on day 0 of AZD1222 vaccination. These receptor sequences come from an adult in good health.

J is TRBJ1-4 and V is TRBV5-1; D uncertain. Trimming cost V 3 bases and J 8 bases, with 14 bases left between them. The CDR3 loop spans 14 amino acids. Germline CDR1 and CDR2: SGHRS and YFSETQ. This CDR3 is CASSSGPEDEKLFF. The CDR3 region has the DNA TGCGCCAGCAGCTCCGGACCGGAGGACGAAAAACTGTTTTTT.

Comments on this clone: This sample includes further DNA sequences coding for the same CDR3. This chain connects TRBV7-9 to TRBJ1-5; D ambiguous. The CDR3 loop spans 12 amino acids. Germline CDR1 SEHNR, CDR2 FQNEAQ (reference sequence). Trimming removed 3 bases at V and 4 bases at J, with 4 bases between. CDR3 in DNA: TGTGCCAGCAGCTTTGGGAATCAGCCCCAGCATTTT. Protein sequence: CASSFGNQPQHF.

J is TRBJ1-3 and V is TRBV16; tentative D call: TRBD1 (6 bases). Germline V lookup: CDR1 KGHSY, CDR2 FQNENV. Trimming took off 4 bases at V and 0 bases at J, with 13 bases between the two ends. This CDR3 contains 16 residues. The CDR3 loop is CASSPTMTGSGNTIYF. In DNA form, the CDR3 reads TGTGCCAGCAGCCCGACTATGACAGGCTCTGGAAACACCATATATTTT.

The table lists this clone with a count of one. J is TRBJ1-1 and V is TRBV6-5, with TRBD1 matching over 7 bases. Germline assignment: CDR1 MNHEY and CDR2 SVGAGI. V dropped 4 bases and J dropped 7; count of bases not matched to a gene: 3. The CDR3 consists of 12 residues. The CDR3 DNA sequence: TGTGCCAGCAGTTCGGGACAGCTTGAAGCTTTCTTT. It codes for CASSSGQLEAFF.

This sequence joins TRBV6-5 and TRBJ1-2, with a tentative D call TRBD1 (6 bases). Germline CDR1 reads MNHEY; CDR2 reads SVGAGI. This CDR3 has 14 residues. With 8 bases removed from V and 0 bases from J, the gap between germline ends came to 13 bases. The CDR3 protein is CASSTGDTNYGYTF. The CDR3 bases are TGTGCCAGCTCGACAGGAGACACTAACTATGGCTACACCTTC.

The J gene is TRBJ2-3, the V gene TRBV24-1, with D tentatively TRBD1 (5 bases). The germline gives CDR1 KGHDR, CDR2 SFDVKD. The CDR3 covers 17 residues. V lost 4 bases and J lost 1, with 17 bases in between. The CDR3 DNA reads as TGTGCCACCAGTGAGCCCAAAATGGGGCGAGGCACAGATACGCAGTATTTT. Encoded protein: CATSEPKMGRGTDTQYF.

The genes are TRBV7-3 and TRBJ1-6, with TRBD1 identical over 7 bases. The CDR3 length is 13 residues. The J segment lost 11 bases and the V segment lost 2 bases, leaving 3 bases of the junction unmatched. Germline V gene lookup returns CDR1 SGHTA and CDR2 FQGTGA. This chain's CDR3 is CASSLRQGTPLHF. DNA for the CDR3: TGTGCCAGCAGCTTACGACAGGGCACACCCCTCCACTTT.

In regard to this clone: Germline and junction disagree at one end, which may indicate a read error. The chain employs TRBV6-2 or TRBV6-3 and TRBJ2-7; D not certain. Germline V gene sequence: CDR1 MNHEY, CDR2 SVGEGT. The CDR3 loop spans 11 amino acids. The CDR3 bases are TGTGCCAGCAGTAACTCCTACGAGCAGTACTTC. Encoded protein: CASSNSYEQYF.

The chain carries TRBV10-3 and TRBJ2-7; D possibly corresponds to TRBD1 (6 bases). Germline CDR1 is ENHRY and CDR2 is SYGVKD. The CDR3 contains 13 residues. The germline V and J ends were trimmed by 3 bases and 2 bases, with 8 bases remaining between them. CDR3 bases: TGTGCCATCAGTGAAAACAGGGCCTACGAGCAGTACTTC. This gives the protein CAISENRAYEQYF.

This chain uses TRBV5-1 with TRBJ2-7; 10 positions agree with TRBD2. The CDR3 runs 15 residues. Per the germline V gene, CDR1 is SGHRS and CDR2 is YFSETQ. The V gene end was trimmed by 4 bases and the J gene end by 0 bases; junction bases not matched to a gene: 4. The CDR3 DNA reads TGCGCCAGCAGCCGGACTAGCGGCGCCTCCTACGAGCAGTACTTC. Its protein product is CASSRTSGASYEQYF.

This clone was observed once. The chain combines TRBV7-8 with TRBJ2-7, with 9 nucleotides matching TRBD2. Germline loops: CDR1 SGHVS, CDR2 FQNEAQ. V lost 1 base and J lost 5; bases outside the gene matches: 15. The CDR3 is 18 residues long. The CDR3 DNA is TGTGCCAGCAGCTTAGGAAGACTAGCGGTTAATCTGCGGGACGAGCAGTACTTC. It encodes CASSLGRLAVNLRDEQYF.

V gene TRBV5-1 combines with J gene TRBJ1-6, with a weak D call TRBD1 (5 bases). Trimming shortened V by 0 bases and J by 1 base, and 5 bases separated the two germline ends. The CDR3 contains 15 residues. Germline V lookup: CDR1 SGHRS, CDR2 YFSETQ. The CDR3 DNA reads as TGCGCCAGCAGCTTGGGGGGGTCCTATAATTCACCCCTCCACTTT. Amino acid sequence: CASSLGGSYNSPLHF. Full variable domain (remainder filled in from reference TRBV5-1 and TRBJ1-6): KAGVTQTPRYLIKTRGQQVTLSCSPISGHRSVSWYQQTPGQGLQFLFEYFSETQRNKGNFPGRFSGRQFSNSRSEMNVSTLELGDSALYLCASSLGGSYNSPLHFGNGTRLTVT.

This rearrangement joins TRBV4-3 to TRBJ1-1; TRBD1 agrees at 7 bases. The germline CDR1 and CDR2 sequences are LGHNA and YSLEER. V shed 4 bases and J 4 bases; nucleotides not matched to a gene: 9. The CDR3 covers 15 residues. The CDR3 DNA is TGCGCCAGCAGCCCTGTTTGGGACAGCGGCACTGAAGCTTTCTTT. It codes for CASSPVWDSGTEAFF.

The V call is TRBV5-1, the J call TRBJ2-6; D is uncertain. CDR1 is SGHRS, CDR2 YFSETQ, per germline. The CDR3 contains 15 residues. V lost 4 bases, J lost 4 bases, and 12 bases lay in between. The CDR3 DNA reads as TGCGCCAGCAGCCAAGGTGTTACCGGGGCCAACGTCCTGACTTTC. This translates into CASSQGVTGANVLTF.

The chain couples TRBV10-3 to TRBJ2-1; no reliable D call. V was clipped by 3 bases and J by 0 bases, with 6 bases between them. Germline CDR1 and CDR2: ENHRY and SYGVKD. The CDR3 totals 14 residues. DNA of the CDR3: TGTGCCATCAGTGAAAGGAGCTCCTACAATGAGCAGTTCTTC. Translation gives CAISERSSYNEQFF.

The chain joins TRBV7-9 to TRBJ1-5, with no clear D. The CDR3 is 15 amino acids. In germline, CDR1 is SEHNR, CDR2 FQNEAQ (reference sequence). V was shortened by 3 bases and J by 5 bases, with 14 bases between the two germline ends. CDR3 nucleotides: TGTGCCAGCAGCTTTGGGGTCCCCACTGATCAGCCCCAGCATTTT. Translated: CASSFGVPTDQPQHF. The full variable domain, its missing parts supplied by reference TRBV7-9 and TRBJ1-5, is DTGVSQNPRHKITKRGQNVTFRCDPISEHNRLYWYRQTLGQGPEFLTYFQNEAQLEKSRLLSDRFSAERPKGSFSTLEIQRTEQGDSAMYLCASSFGVPTDQPQHFGDGTRLSIL.

This clone was recorded only once. This CDR3 is CASSRGDFTDTQYF. For the CDR3, the DNA is TGTGCCAGTAGTAGAGGGGACTTCACAGATACGCAGTATTTT. This chain joins TRBV19 and TRBJ2-3; possible D gene TRBD2, 6 bases. The V end lost 4 bases, the J end lost 2 bases, and 10 bases lay between the germline ends. This CDR3 is 14 amino acids long. The germline V gene has CDR1 LNHDA and CDR2 SQIVND (reference sequence).

The chain employs TRBV2 and TRBJ1-1; no definite D call. Germline V lookup: CDR1 SNHLY, CDR2 FYNNEI. V gave up 6 bases and J gave up 1 base, with 9 bases separating them. The CDR3 runs to 13 residues. The CDR3 bases are TGTGCCAGCAGGGGAGGCGGGAACACTGAAGCTTTCTTT. Translation gives CASRGGGNTEAFF. The variable domain in full, with the rest retrieved from reference TRBV2 and TRBJ1-1, is EPEVTQTPSHQVTQMGQEVILRCVPISNHLYFYWYRQILGQKVEFLVSFYNNEISEKSEIFDDQFSVERPDGSNFTLKIRSTKLEDSAMYFCASRGGGNTEAFFGQGTRLTVV.

V gene TRBV10-3 combines with J gene TRBJ1-2, with TRBD1 as a possible D gene (5 bases). V lost 6 bases, J lost 3 bases, and 17 bases lay in between. There are 15 residues in the CDR3. Germline values: CDR1 ENHRY, CDR2 SYGVKD. The CDR3 DNA sequence: TGTGCCATCAGAGACACCCGACAGAAAGACTATGGCTACACCTTC. This encodes CAIRDTRQKDYGYTF.